The 6 T cell receptor beta chains below come from one sample, sequenced in a study of CD8+CD57+ T cells in acquired aplastic anemia. Before being chosen for sequencing, patients had shown CD8+CD57+ cell expansion by flow cytometry. Profiling of TCR beta VDJ combinations and CDR3 sequences used genomic DNA as template. TCRdb independently ran MiXCR on the reads; one entry per CDR3 protein. Among roughly 170,000 distinct CDR3 sequences listed, less than 50% were seen once. The sample consisted of sorted CD4+, CD8+, or CD8+CD57+ T cells (not recorded which) from PBMCs. These receptors originate from a human donor with aplastic anemia.

There are many counts of this clonotype. The rearrangement uses TRBV12-3 or TRBV12-4 and TRBJ2-1; a possible D gene is TRBD1 (5 bases). Trimming cost V 1 base and J 8 bases, with 12 bases left between them. CDR3 size: 14 residues. CDR3: CASSLGQGRDEQFF. The CDR3 bases are TGTGCCAGCAGTTTAGGGCAGGGAAGGGATGAGCAGTTCTTC.

This clonotype was seen ten or more times. CDR3 loop: CASSPGTGSGSPLHF. The CDR3 DNA is TGTGCCAGCAGCCCCGGGACAGGGTCCGGTTCACCCCTCCACTTT. The V gene is TRBV7-3, the J gene TRBJ1-6; 9 bases map to TRBD1. Germline CDR1 is SGHTA and CDR2 is FQGTGA. With 5 bases clipped from V and 9 bases from J, the junction kept 8 bases outside the gene matches. The CDR3 consists of 15 residues. Full variable domain (outside the CDR3, taken from reference TRBV7-3 and TRBJ1-6): GAGVSQTPSNKVTEKGKYVELRCDPISGHTALYWYRQSLGQGPEFLIYFQGTGAADDSGLPNDRFFAVRPEGSVSTLKIQRTERGDSAVYLCASSPGTGSGSPLHFGNGTRLTVT.

V is TRBV25-1 and J is TRBJ1-5, with D perhaps TRBD1 (6 bases). Deletions cut 1 base from V and 0 bases from J, with 13 bases between. Germline V gene sequence: CDR1 MGHDK, CDR2 SYGVNS. This CDR3 is built from 17 residues. The CDR3 DNA follows: TGTGCCAGCAGTGAATCAGGCAGGGGCAATAGCAATCAGCCCCAGCATTTT. Its translation: CASSESGRGNSNQPQHF.

The genes are TRBV2 and TRBJ1-2; unclear D gene. Germline assignment: CDR1 SNHLY and CDR2 FYNNEI. V lost 4 bases, J lost 12 bases, and 15 bases lay in between. The CDR3 spans 12 residues. CDR3 sequence reads: CASSAATGRDTF. CDR3 sequence (DNA): TGTGCCAGCAGTGCGGCAACCGGACGCGACACCTTC.

With regard to this clonotype: This may be a read error, as it is one base from a much larger clone. Lacking the conserved final phenylalanine or tryptophan, this CDR3 likely reflects a read error. In DNA, the CDR3 is TGTGCCAGCCGGCAGGAGACTAACTATGGCTACACCCTC. Protein product: CASRQETNYGYTL. This sequence joins TRBV19 and TRBJ1-2; D not certain. This CDR3 contains 13 residues. CDR1 is LNHDA and CDR2 is SQIVND in the germline V gene (reference sequence). Trimming left V 9 bases short and J 0 bases short, with 11 bases between.

This clonotype was observed many times. A single base separates this from a much larger clone, so it may be a read error. The V gene is TRBV5-8, the J gene TRBJ1-1; D ambiguous. Germline-derived CDR1 and CDR2 are SGHTS and YDEGEE. V lost 2 bases to trimming and J lost 2 bases, with 1 base between them. The CDR3 covers 11 residues. This CDR3 is CASSFNTEAFF. CDR3 nucleotides: TGTGCCAGCAGCTTTAACACTGAAGCTTTCTTT.